This TCR beta chain was retrieved from a study of shared clonotypes between healthy human individuals. Some clones are missing from TCRdb's copy, which holds only in-frame ones; the method was immunoSEQ multiplex PCR. The data contain 800,000 to 1,200,000 clones, around 78% of them singletons. Trimming cost V 2 bases and J 4 bases, with 18 bases left between them. CDR3 length equals 17 residues. Germline V lookup: CDR1 SEHNR, CDR2 FQNEAQ (reference sequence). The material sequenced was memory CD4+ T cells from PBMCs. As for subset: CD45RA-negative fraction. The clonotype originates from a man aged 18-30 years in good health. Some clones in this sample may be carry-over from other donors' samples. The chain uses TRBV7-9 and TRBJ2-1; perhaps TRBD2 as D (6 bases). Here the CDR3 DNA reads TGTGCCAGCAGCTTAAGAGGTGGCGGGGCAGCGTACAATGAGCAGTTCTTC. Translating gives CASSLRGGGAAYNEQFF.